The clone carrying this T cell receptor (beta chain) has just one count. The record originates from a study of blood T cell repertoires in COVID-19. The CDR3 extends over 14 amino acids. Losses at the gene ends were 4 bases for V and 3 bases for J; bases not matched to a gene: 4. In germline, CDR1 is GTSNPN, CDR2 SVGIG (reference sequence). Source study methods: Reference gene primer amplification gave estimated nucleated cell counts. Some clones are missing from TCRdb's copy, which holds only in-frame ones; the method was immunoSEQ multiplex PCR. V and J calls and clone size come straight from that table; D and trimming were deduced from the DNA. Among roughly 200,000 clones listed, 88% were seen once.

Input material: peripheral blood. The chain carries TRBV30 and TRBJ2-1; TRBD2 aligns across 9 bases. The TCR comes from a man in his sixties or seventies with acute or convalescent COVID-19. CDR3 DNA: TGTGCCTGGAAGGGACTAGCCCTCTACAATGAGCAGTTCTTC. Protein sequence: CAWKGLALYNEQFF.